By its share, the clone carrying this T cell receptor (beta chain) is large. The target antigen is unknown. The same CDR3 also results from other DNA sequences found in this sample. Trimming cost V 1 base and J 1 base, with 7 bases left between them. The CDR3 contains 14 residues. Germline CDR1 SEHNR, CDR2 FQNEAQ (reference sequence). These data are taken from a study of brain metastases from non-small cell lung cancer. Assay: immunoSEQ multiplex PCR; the TCRdb copy retains only in-frame clones and omits some. Of about 2,600 clones listed, about 83% are singletons. Regarding the study as a whole: Paired brain metastases and primary tumors largely shared TCR repertoires. Fewer infiltrating T cells were found in brain metastases than primaries. In 55% to 70% of brain metastases, T-cell clones were expanded compared with matched primary tumors.

The chain has TRBV7-9 and TRBJ2-5; D may match TRBD1 or TRBD2 (5 bases each). Sequences were obtained from primary lung tumor tissue. The sequence was collected from a donor aged 40 or older with non-small cell lung cancer. CDR3: CASSLGDGQETQYF. CDR3 DNA sequence: TGTGCCAGCAGCTTAGGGGACGGCCAAGAGACCCAGTACTTC.